What follows describes a single T cell receptor (beta chain). The antigen remains undetermined. The sample belongs to a study of cytomegalovirus exposure and HLA in healthy donors. Study-level background: The 100 to 150 validation repertoires and the roughly 700 first-cohort repertoires shared a platform, a later analysis reported. Study-level findings and limits: High sensitivity and specificity were reportedly achieved when the classifier diagnosed cytomegalovirus status. Many donors carried some public TCRs, although rarity characterized most TCR sequences. Overall, approximately 150 TCR beta chains were annotated as cytomegalovirus-associated.

Some clones are missing from TCRdb's copy, which holds only in-frame ones; the method was immunoSEQ multiplex PCR. Of 190,000 or so clones in the sample, roughly 88% were seen once. V dropped 7 bases and J dropped 6; count of bases not matched to a gene: 6. Germline loops: CDR1 SGHVS, CDR2 FNYEAQ. This CDR3 has 15 amino acids. The sequenced sample consisted of PBMCs. This chain uses TRBV7-6 with TRBJ2-1; 13 bases are a match to TRBD2. This TCR came from a woman in her twenties or thirties in good health and CMV-seropositive. The CDR3 protein is CASNELAGGVNEQFF. For the CDR3, the DNA is TGTGCCAGCAACGAACTAGCGGGAGGGGTCAATGAGCAGTTCTTC.